This T cell receptor (beta chain) was identified during a study of cytomegalovirus exposure and HLA in healthy donors. General study findings and limits: Later analysis demonstrated an association between a missense DCLRE1C variant and TCR beta V- and J-gene trimming. Apart from CMV serostatus, no immune exposure information was available.

Notes on this clone: Its specificity is not known.

CDR3 length: 18 residues. Germline values: CDR1 MRHNA, CDR2 SNTAGT. V was clipped by 4 bases and J by 3 bases; unmatched bases: 12. In the PCR, 60 Vbeta and 13 Jbeta primers were used. TCRdb keeps only in-frame clones here, not all; method: immunoSEQ multiplex PCR. The table records 200,000 to 250,000 clones, 76% of them present only once. The TCR originated in a young man in good health and CMV-seronegative. The V call is TRBV6-4, the J call TRBJ1-1, with TRBD1 matching over 12 bases. Specimen: PBMCs. CDR3 sequence reads: CASSASGTGGGWHTEAFF. The CDR3 nucleotides read TGTGCCAGCAGTGCCTCCGGGACAGGGGGCGGTTGGCACACTGAAGCTTTCTTT.